A selection of T cell receptor beta chains follows, all from one sample in a study of OX40 agonist ivuxolimab in advanced cancers. Data came from immunoSEQ multiplex PCR; TCRdb stores just in-frame clones and leaves some out. The sample has 65,000 to 90,000 clones; about 89% are singletons. The sample was CD4+ or CD8+ T cells sorted from blood, taken in a trial of the OX40 agonist ivuxolimab. The receptors come from an adult with an advanced solid tumor such as melanoma, head and neck, liver or kidney cancer. The conserved cysteine and the conserved F or W are not part of the CDR3 here.

v_call: TRBV19
j_call: TRBJ1-2
cdr3_aa: ASSIWTGEGYT

v_call: TRBV6-6
j_call: TRBJ2-1
cdr3_aa: ASSPSDSYNEQF

v_call: TRBV19
j_call: TRBJ1-1
cdr3_aa: ASSLEWEPEAF

v_call: TRBV9
j_call: TRBJ1-5
cdr3_aa: ASSVGGLGQPQH

v_call: TRBV6-5
j_call: TRBJ2-1
cdr3_aa: ASSRGAPNEQF

v_call: TRBV4-3
j_call: TRBJ1-1
cdr3_aa: ASSRTGSGTEAF

v_call: TRBV25-1
j_call: TRBJ2-3
cdr3_aa: ASSGVGTDTQY

v_call: TRBV28
j_call: TRBJ2-5
cdr3_aa: ASSLNLAGGKRIQY

v_call: TRBV27
j_call: TRBJ2-3
cdr3_aa: ASARGTDTQY

v_call: TRBV28
j_call: TRBJ2-5
cdr3_aa: ASSFLQETQY

v_call: TRBV28
j_call: TRBJ1-3
cdr3_aa: ASSLFSRGAGNTIY

v_call: TRBV27
j_call: TRBJ2-3
cdr3_aa: ASSLSSGTSTDTQY

v_call: TRBV4-1
j_call: TRBJ1-3
cdr3_aa: ASSQSLAASGNTIY

v_call: TRBV19
j_call: TRBJ1-1
cdr3_aa: ASSIGGQGVVATEAF

v_call: TRBV30
j_call: TRBJ1-5
cdr3_aa: AWSVGTGPQPQH

v_call: TRBV7-9
j_call: TRBJ1-1
cdr3_aa: ASRSFDTEAF

v_call: TRBV5-3
j_call: TRBJ1-3
cdr3_aa: ARSRDSSGNTIY

v_call: TRBV29-1
j_call: TRBJ1-2
cdr3_aa: SVHYGRKYGYT

v_call: TRBV28
j_call: TRBJ2-1
cdr3_aa: ASSAPLRGEVEQF

v_call: TRBV10-3
j_call: TRBJ1-2
cdr3_aa: ATGTGPYGYT

v_call: TRBV6-5
j_call: TRBJ1-1
cdr3_aa: AISRDSLLSGAF

v_call: TRBV11-3
j_call: TRBJ2-2
cdr3_aa: ASSGSGELF

v_call: TRBV5-4
j_call: TRBJ2-7
cdr3_aa: ASSLVEGYEQY

v_call: TRBV28
j_call: TRBJ1-5
cdr3_aa: ASKKETDQPQH

v_call: TRBV19
j_call: TRBJ2-2
cdr3_aa: ASSRWDGELF

v_call: TRBV9
j_call: TRBJ1-1
cdr3_aa: ASSLHSELNTEAF

v_call: TRBV13
j_call: TRBJ2-3
cdr3_aa: ASSSPSLAGGTDTQY

v_call: TRBV7-8
j_call: TRBJ2-1
cdr3_aa: ASSLVVANEQF

v_call: TRBV6-1
j_call: TRBJ1-5
cdr3_aa: ASMGHSYSNQPQH

v_call: TRBV13
j_call: TRBJ1-4
cdr3_aa: ASSQQTVNEKLF

v_call: TRBV30
j_call: TRBJ2-1
cdr3_aa: AWSVWRASSYNEQF

v_call: TRBV28
j_call: TRBJ2-3
cdr3_aa: ASSLTAQVDTQY

v_call: TRBV6-5
j_call: TRBJ2-1
cdr3_aa: ASSYYLGNEQF

v_call: TRBV27
j_call: TRBJ2-1
cdr3_aa: ASSTQGRDNEQF

v_call: TRBV6-5
j_call: TRBJ1-2
cdr3_aa: ASSLSGYGYT

v_call: TRBV13
j_call: TRBJ2-1
cdr3_aa: ASSPRTGYNEQF

v_call: TRBV30
j_call: TRBJ1-2
cdr3_aa: AWEDRGNGYT

v_call: TRBV4-1
j_call: TRBJ2-7
cdr3_aa: ASSHPGQGPPYEQY

v_call: TRBV19
j_call: TRBJ1-2
cdr3_aa: ASSIGGLGYT

v_call: TRBV30
j_call: TRBJ1-5
cdr3_aa: AWGSENSNQPQH

v_call: TRBV4-3
j_call: TRBJ2-5
cdr3_aa: ASSQERFGGGETQY

v_call: TRBV28
j_call: TRBJ2-5
cdr3_aa: ASRLGGGEGAQY

v_call: TRBV28
j_call: TRBJ1-5
cdr3_aa: ASGLHREVGYSYSNQPQH

v_call: TRBV30
j_call: TRBJ2-3
cdr3_aa: AWSPGTSSSDTQY

v_call: TRBV11-3
j_call: TRBJ2-7
cdr3_aa: ASSLPGSYEQY

v_call: TRBV15
j_call: TRBJ2-7
cdr3_aa: ATSTRETYEQY

v_call: TRBV7-9
j_call: TRBJ2-1
cdr3_aa: ASSPPHSYNEQF

v_call: TRBV29-1
j_call: TRBJ1-2
cdr3_aa: SVLLSDGYT

v_call: TRBV6-5
j_call: TRBJ2-1
cdr3_aa: ASSYSLRFGEQF

v_call: TRBV16
j_call: TRBJ2-1
cdr3_aa: ASSREFGLLADSYNEQF

v_call: TRBV30
j_call: TRBJ2-3
cdr3_aa: AWSVSGADTQY

v_call: TRBV2
j_call: TRBJ1-2
cdr3_aa: ASSEATNYGYT

v_call: TRBV5-4
j_call: TRBJ1-2
cdr3_aa: ASSSPAETGNYGYT

v_call: TRBV30
j_call: TRBJ1-6
cdr3_aa: AWGLGSPLH